This T cell receptor beta chain comes out of a study of T cells after yellow fever vaccination. At the level of the study: SMART-Seq v4 Ultra Low Input prepared libraries from low-cell fractions. Findings and limits, study-wide: Peak timing came faster in the weaker secondary response, day 5 versus 15.

The germline V gene encodes CDR1 MRHNA and CDR2 SNTAGT. There are 12 residues in the CDR3. V lost 0 bases and J lost 5, with 5 bases in between. TCRdb passed the 5' RACE reads through MiXCR, listing each CDR3 protein once. The sample includes around 150,000 distinct CDR3 sequences, about 7% of them seen just once. In this sample, this clonotype turned up many times. Its antigen is as yet unknown. Sequenced here: CD4+ T cells sorted from PBMCs, sampled less than 6 days after the first yellow fever vaccination. This TCR derives from a man in his late teens or twenties who received the YFV17D yellow fever vaccine. The chain recombines TRBV6-4 with TRBJ2-7; D assignment may be TRBD1 or TRBD2 (5 bases each). The CDR3: CASSDSGDEQYV. The CDR3 DNA follows: TGTGCCAGCAGTGACTCGGGGGACGAGCAGTACGTC.